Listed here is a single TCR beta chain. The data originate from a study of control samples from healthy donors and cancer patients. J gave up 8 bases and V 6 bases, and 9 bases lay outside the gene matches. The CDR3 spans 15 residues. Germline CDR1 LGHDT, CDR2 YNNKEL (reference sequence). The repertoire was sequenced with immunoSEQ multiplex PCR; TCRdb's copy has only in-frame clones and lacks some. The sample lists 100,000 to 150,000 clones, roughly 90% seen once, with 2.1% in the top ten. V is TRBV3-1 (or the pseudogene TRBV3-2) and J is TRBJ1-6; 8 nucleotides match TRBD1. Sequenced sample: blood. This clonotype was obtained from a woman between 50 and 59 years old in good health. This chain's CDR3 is CASRPAGGAHSPLHF. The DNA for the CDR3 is TGTGCCAGCAGACCCGCAGGGGGCGCACATTCACCCCTCCACTTT.